The TCR beta chain described here comes from a study of cytomegalovirus exposure and HLA in healthy donors (dated by TCRdb to about 2017). Regarding the complete study: According to an earlier analysis of a few hundred of the donors, about 180 million T cells yielded some 110 million unique TCR beta sequences and about 300 Gb of sequence data. Approximately 300 gigabases of sequencing data and 70 million to 100 million unique TCR sequences made up an early release that covered approximately 700 HLA-typed donors. The genetic ancestry cluster associated with self-reported Caucasian donors included about 81% of the 300 to 450 genotyped donors. The study was designed to test whether signatures of past pathogen exposure could be identified by cataloging public T cell receptors. The study used immunosequencing to profile the T cell repertoires of approximately 650 subjects and linked those repertoires to cytomegalovirus serostatus. Besides the first cohort of around 670 subjects, a separate validation cohort made up of roughly 120 different subjects was used. To predict cytomegalovirus infection status, the study combined high-throughput TCR immunosequencing, statistical association of individual TCRs with disease status, and machine learning. To study patterns of TCR occurrence, a later analysis re-analyzed previously published TCR beta repertoires from 666 donors and added high-resolution HLA genotyping. The later analysis used no new phenotypic data to find candidate immune exposures, relying instead on TCR beta sequences and their occurrence across donors. An earlier analysis of 500 to 750 of the donors applied high-throughput TCR beta sequencing to assess whether each TCR beta V gene segment acted as functional or pseudogenic. Alongside the repertoire data, information on donor age, sex, ethnicity and CMV serostatus was compiled. A later genetic analysis took genome-wide SNP genotypes for about 55% of the roughly 670 donors and used that subset as a discovery cohort. Every discovery cohort repertoire had been produced on one sequencing platform. HLA typing covered class I and class II loci at four-digit resolution. Typing coverage varied by locus: about 620-630 donors for A, B, C, DRB1 and DQB1; approximately 500 for DQA1; some 610 for DPA1; around 450 for DPB1. Because of strong linkage in the cohort, roughly five DR-DQ haplotypes were treated as single units for association and clustering. On average, about 240,000 unique TCR beta nucleotide sequences were sequenced per donor among some 420 genotyped donors of the cohort, with about 17% of those sequences being non-productive.

The junction shows trimming of 7 bases on V and 3 bases on J, and the gene matches do not reach 5 bases of it. The CDR3 goes from the cysteine to the phenylalanine over 15 residues. Only the CDR3 DNA is retained, 45 bases long and in frame from the first base. The germline V gene specifies SGHAT as CDR1 and FQNNGV as CDR2. Comments on this clone: Its antigen target is currently unknown. No much larger clone exists at a distance of one base, and base qualities are not known.

The research as a whole found: Cytomegalovirus status was reported to be diagnosed by the classifier with high specificity and sensitivity in both the original and validation cohorts. According to a later genetic analysis, donors in an Asian-associated ancestry cluster had fewer N-insertions in productive TCRs than the approximately 670-donor mean. In a later analysis, TCR association rates were found to vary across HLA loci, with the most associated TCRs seen for DRB1 alleles and the fewest for HLA-C alleles. In a later analysis, most CMV-associated TCR beta chains were found to appear HLA-restricted, with HLA associations seemingly driven largely by CMV exposure. HLA typing was unavailable for some donors at each locus, so association tests used only the typed subset. A later analysis associated about 17,000 TCR beta sequences with specific HLA alleles at a false discovery rate of 0.05. Because counts were too low, roughly 16 rarely observed V segments, including chromosome 9 orphons, were excluded from the earlier analysis of 500 to 700 of the donors. A further reported finding was that TCR beta sequences accurately predicted the HLA-A and HLA-B alleles for most subjects in the first cohort. The study listed 150 to 200 TCR beta chains as associated with cytomegalovirus. Sequencing depth was assumed to be roughly uniform across donors in the presence/absence analyses, though that assumption may not hold. Correlated functional status among segregating V segments might reflect linkage disequilibrium, but an unknown experimental factor could not be ruled out. In vitro tests confirmed that a few of the cytomegalovirus-associated TCR beta chains recognize cytomegalovirus antigens. Most TCR sequences were observed very rarely across donors, whereas some public TCRs were present in many individuals. Some IMGT-functional V segments, including TRBV6-2 and TRBV6-3, could not be told apart with the 87-base-pair reads, so those segments were excluded. In a later genetic analysis, a missense DCLRE1C variant was associated with V-gene and J-gene trimming of TCR beta chains, and the association was replicated in an independent cohort. A cluster of highly shared sequence variants was judged likely to represent a technical artifact of the sequencing pipeline. For the cohort, immune exposure information was limited to CMV serostatus. When HLA alleles, especially DR and DQ, strongly co-occurred, TCR associations were difficult to assign to individual alleles. In a later analysis, several top co-occurrence clusters were reported to appear linked to parvovirus B19, influenza, CMV and Epstein-Barr virus. An earlier analysis of approximately 590 of the donors showed that most TCR beta V segments appeared in productive rearrangements either about 90% or about 30% of the time, which broadly matched IMGT annotations. In a later analysis, HLA-associated TCR beta chains showed more clonal expansion and lower generation probabilities than non-associated chains that were equally common. According to the authors, the approach could potentially be generalized to other disease states and immunological phenotypes. Only TCR beta chains were sequenced in this cohort, and the absence of alpha or paired-chain data limited detectable features.

The library was prepared using the immunoSEQ multiplex PCR assay. For the multiplex PCR, a mixture combining 60 forward primers for TCR Vbeta segments and 13 reverse primers for TCR Jbeta segments was used. The CDR3 region of rearranged TCR beta genes was amplified from genomic DNA by a multiplex PCR assay. The Illumina HiSeq System was used to sequence the amplified TCR beta libraries as 87-base-pair reads. The published analysis was carried out like this. A later analysis counted approximately 76 million unique TCR beta chains across the 600 to 850 repertoires, and 9 million to 14 million of these chains were shared by at least two donors. A nearest-neighbor algorithm error-corrected the raw reads and collapsed the reads into unique sequences, merging closely related sequences to remove PCR and sequencing errors. To assign V, D and J gene segments, CDR3 sequences were aligned to IMGT reference sequences. For a sequence to be retained, at least a six-nucleotide match to both a V gene segment and a J gene segment was required. Rearrangements were classified as productive when the CDR3 lacked stop codons and remained in frame with V and J, and all other rearrangements were classified as non-productive. CDR3 was defined according to IMGT convention as the region running from the second conserved V-encoded cysteine to the conserved J-encoded phenylalanine. In an earlier analysis of approximately 500 of the donors, sequences lacking an unambiguous match to a single V gene segment were excluded. An earlier analysis of several hundred of the donors called V segments functional above 56.7% productive rearrangements and segregating when the between-donor standard deviation exceeded 5%. A statistical classification framework was built for diagnosing cytomegalovirus status from the catalog of TCR beta chain sequences. A later analysis assigned V and J genes by comparing TCR nucleotide sequences with IMGT/GENE-DB human TR gene sequences. In a later analysis, CDR3 sequences and most-parsimonious VDJ recombination scenarios were assigned using the TCRdist pipeline. In a later analysis, each TCR beta chain was defined by its CDR3 amino acid sequence together with its V-gene family, and reads lacking a unique V-gene family were excluded. In a later analysis, a few hundred highly shared, low-generation-probability nucleotide sequences were removed to address suspected cross-contamination and a sequencing artifact. A later analysis calculated a clonal expansion index for each public chain from normalized within-repertoire ranks of inferred template counts. A later analysis computed generation probabilities with a VDJ recombination model fitted to out-of-frame rearrangements, and checked the results against IGoR. In a later analysis, hypergeometric tests were used to score TCR-TCR, TCR-HLA and TCR-CMV co-occurrence, with a repertoire-size bias correction applied to TCR pairs. To estimate false discovery rates, a later analysis permuted the HLA or CMV assignments 20 times. In a later analysis, co-occurring TCRs were grouped using DBSCAN, and TCRdist sequence similarity was added for clustering within HLA-allele-positive subsets. Repertoires with fewer than 30,000 or more than 120,000 public chains were left out of co-occurrence clustering, as were about five repertoires with anomalous nucleotide sharing. TCRdb carries this immuneACCESS record with in-frame sequences only. Its versions omit some clonotypes, under half of them owing to an unresolved V gene in the studies checked, with the rest unexplained. The DNA was the basis for D and trimming; V, J and clone size are from that table. The sample records about 150,000 clones, just under 80% of which are singletons. The biggest ten clones account for roughly 0.99% of the sample.

The cohort was made up of 500 to 800 healthy bone marrow donors. At the time of sampling, all cohort members were nominally healthy, though unrecorded immune exposures were likely present. The donor tested CMV seronegative, placing the donor among the 350 or so seronegative members of the cohort. A peripheral blood sample was provided by each donor, and peripheral blood mononuclear cells were used for TCR beta sequencing. Genomic DNA extraction from the blood cell samples was performed with the Qiagen DNeasy Blood Extraction Kit. Sequencing input: PBMCs. Recombination linked TRBV11-2 to TRBJ2-5; TRBD2 matches 13 bases in the middle. This clonotype was sampled from a male donor in good health and CMV-seronegative. The CDR3 protein sequence reads: CASTTSGGPEETQYF. The base sequence is TGTGCCAGCACGACTAGCGGGGGGCCTGAAGAGACCCAGTACTTC. When the CDR3 is completed using the reference TRBV11-2 and TRBJ2-5 genes on either side, the full variable domain is EAGVAQSPRYKIIEKRQSVAFWCNPISGHATLYWYQQILGQGPKLLIQFQNNGVVDDSQLPKDRFSAERLKGVDSTLKIQPAKLEDSAVYLCASTTSGGPEETQYFGPGTRLLVL.